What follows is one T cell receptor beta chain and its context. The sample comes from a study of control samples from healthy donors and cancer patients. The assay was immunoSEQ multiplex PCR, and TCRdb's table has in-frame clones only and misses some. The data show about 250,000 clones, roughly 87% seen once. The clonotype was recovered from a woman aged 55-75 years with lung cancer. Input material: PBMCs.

The CDR3 reads CAISDRNRDGVNTIYF. The CDR3 DNA reads as TGTGCCATCAGTGATCGAAATCGTGATGGGGTAAACACCATATATTTT. This sequence joins TRBV10-3 and TRBJ1-3; the D is unclear. Looked up from germline, CDR1 is ENHRY and CDR2 is SYGVKD. V was shortened by 3 bases and J by 6 bases, with 18 bases between the two germline ends. This CDR3 is 16 amino acids long.